This TCR beta chain derives from a study of cytomegalovirus exposure and HLA in healthy donors. Overall study context: A previous analysis identified more than 100 million unique TCR beta sequences derived from approximately 190 million T cells. Study conclusions and caveats: The likely explanation for a cluster of highly shared sequence variants was sequencing artifact. Later on, an analysis tied under 20,000 TCR beta sequences to HLA alleles at 0.05 false discovery rate. An apparent linkage of common viral pathogens to several of the most significant clusters emerged in a later analysis.

A remark on this clone: Its antigen is not known.

Amplification used 60 Vbeta primers and 13 Jbeta primers. The method was immunoSEQ multiplex PCR; TCRdb's version includes in-frame clones alone and lacks a portion of them. The data contain about 190,000 clones, more than 70% of them singletons. J was trimmed by 3 bases and V by 4 bases; bases with no gene match: 8. This CDR3 has 17 residues. The germline V gene has CDR1 SGHRS and CDR2 YFSETQ. The sequence was obtained from a man aged 30-40 years in good health and CMV-seropositive. The sample comprised PBMCs. The J gene is TRBJ1-3, the V gene TRBV5-1, with TRBD1 matching over 12 bases. Here the CDR3 reads CASSPAGTGGVGNTIYF. The CDR3 region has the DNA TGCGCCAGCAGCCCTGCCGGGACAGGGGGCGTTGGAAACACCATATATTTT.